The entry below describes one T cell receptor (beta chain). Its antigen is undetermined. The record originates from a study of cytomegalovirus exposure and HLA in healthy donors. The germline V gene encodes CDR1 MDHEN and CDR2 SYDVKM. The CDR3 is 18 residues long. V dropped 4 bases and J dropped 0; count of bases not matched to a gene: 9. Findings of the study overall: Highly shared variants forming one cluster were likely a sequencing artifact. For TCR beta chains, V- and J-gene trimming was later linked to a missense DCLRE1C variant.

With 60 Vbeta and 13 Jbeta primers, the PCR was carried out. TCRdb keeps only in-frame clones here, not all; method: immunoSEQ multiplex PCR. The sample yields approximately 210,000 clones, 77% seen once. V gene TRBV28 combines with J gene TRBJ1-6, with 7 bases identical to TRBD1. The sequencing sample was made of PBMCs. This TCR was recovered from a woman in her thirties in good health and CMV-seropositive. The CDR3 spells CASSSIRDRASYNSPLHF. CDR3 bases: TGTGCCAGCAGTTCCATACGAGACAGGGCCTCCTATAATTCACCCCTCCACTTT. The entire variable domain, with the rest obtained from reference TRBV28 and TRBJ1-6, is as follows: DVKVTQSSRYLVKRTGEKVFLECVQDMDHENMFWYRQDPGLGLRLIYFSYDVKMKEKGDIPEGYSVSREKKERFSLILESASTNQTSMYLCASSSIRDRASYNSPLHFGNGTRLTVT.